What follows are 31 T cell receptor beta chains derived from one specimen sequenced in a study of T cells expressing NK-cell markers. One entry per CDR3 protein, without DNA, is what TCRdb gives after re-calling the 5' RACE reads. The listing records about 170,000 distinct CDR3 sequences. Sequencing was done on a sample of blood T cells: a sorted CD56 or NKG2C T cell subset, CD4+ or CD8+ T cells, or bulk PBMC T cells (not recorded which). The receptors here all came from a man between 18 and 69 years old in good health.

The J gene is TRBJ2-1, the V gene TRBV7-9; TCRdb lists TRBD1, though no DNA is available to test this call. The CDR3 consists of 17 residues. From germline, CDR1 is SEHNR and CDR2 FQNEAQ (reference sequence). The CDR3 is CASSPPPGTPTYNEQFF.

The chain has TRBV4-1 and TRBJ2-3. This CDR3 spans 15 amino acids. Germline V gene lookup returns CDR1 MGHRA and CDR2 YSYEKL. The CDR3 here is CASSQGADMTDTQYF.

The chain has TRBV24-1 and TRBJ2-3; lacking DNA, the TRBD2 call made by TCRdb goes unchecked. Germline CDR1 and CDR2: KGHDR and SFDVKD. This CDR3 has 16 amino acids. The CDR3 reads CATSDGLAGDPDTQYF.

This chain uses TRBV27 with TRBJ2-1; TCRdb returns TRBD2, unconfirmable since there is no DNA. The CDR3 loop spans 16 amino acids. Looked up from germline, CDR1 is MNHEY and CDR2 is SMNVEV (reference sequence). The CDR3 loop reads CASSLLAGGPGNEQFF.

The chain links TRBV7-9 to TRBJ1-3. This CDR3 is built from 17 residues. Germline CDR1 and CDR2: SEHNR and FQNEAQ (reference sequence). CDR3 protein: CASSFAFLGSDGNTIYF.

The rearrangement uses TRBV7-8 and TRBJ1-5; no DNA is available, so the TRBD1 call from TCRdb remains unchecked. The CDR3 is 13 residues long. Germline V gives CDR1 SGHVS, CDR2 FQNEAQ. This CDR3 is CASSPTGDQPQHF.

The CDR3 protein is CASSLLWRGGFHEQFF. V is TRBV7-9 and J is TRBJ2-1; TCRdb designates TRBD2, a call that cannot be tested without DNA. Germline V CDR1 and CDR2: SEHNR, FQNEAQ (reference sequence). CDR3 length equals 16 residues.

The chain couples TRBV9 to TRBJ2-7; TCRdb's D call of TRBD1 is untestable without DNA. The length of the CDR3 is 14 residues. The germline V gene has CDR1 SGDLS and CDR2 YYNGEE. The CDR3 spells CASSSGGARYEQYF.

The rearrangement joins TRBV10-2 to TRBJ2-1. The CDR3 is 14 residues long. The germline CDR1 and CDR2 sequences are WSHSY and SAAADI. CDR3: CASSGGNAYNEQFF.

The chain has TRBV5-6 and TRBJ2-5. The CDR3 has 12 amino acids. Germline values: CDR1 SGHDT, CDR2 YYEEEE. CDR3 region: CASSRAQETQYF. Full variable domain (missing parts from reference TRBV5-6 and TRBJ2-5): DAGVTQSPTHLIKTRGQQVTLRCSPKSGHDTVSWYQQALGQGPQFIFQYYEEEERQRGNFPDRFSGHQFPNYSSELNVNALLLGDSALYLCASSRAQETQYFGPGTRLLVL.

This rearrangement joins TRBV20-1 to TRBJ2-7; TCRdb names TRBD1, which stays unverified in the absence of DNA. Germline lookup yields CDR1 DFQATT and CDR2 SNEGSKA (reference sequence). The CDR3 length is 16 residues. CDR3 loop: CSARDMVGADTYEQYF.

The chain employs TRBV9 and TRBJ2-5; lacking DNA, the TRBD1 call made by TCRdb goes unchecked. The CDR3 contains 13 residues. Germline assignment: CDR1 SGDLS and CDR2 YYNGEE. CDR3 residues: CASSPGTGRSQYF. Drawing the rest from reference TRBV9 and TRBJ2-5, the complete variable domain is DSGVTQTPKHLITATGQRVTLRCSPRSGDLSVYWYQQSLDQGLQFLIQYYNGEERAKGNILERFSAQQFPDLHSELNLSSLELGDSALYFCASSPGTGRSQYFGPGTRLLVL.

The chain employs TRBV6-5 and TRBJ2-3. This CDR3 contains 17 residues. Looked up from germline, CDR1 is MNHEY and CDR2 is SVGAGI. The CDR3 reads CASSYGFLTTSTDTQYF.

This sequence joins TRBV7-9 and TRBJ1-1; TCRdb gives TRBD1 as the D gene, but with no DNA this cannot be confirmed. CDR3 length equals 16 residues. CDR1 and CDR2 from the germline V gene are SEHNR and FQNEAQ (reference sequence). The chain's CDR3 is CASSPLLGRLGTEAFF.

The rearrangement links TRBV6-1 to TRBJ2-7; TCRdb selects TRBD1, and the lack of DNA leaves this call unchecked. Germline-derived CDR1 and CDR2 are MNHNS and SASEGT. The CDR3 contains 15 residues. The CDR3 here is CASSGRDISYYEQYF.

The rearrangement uses TRBV7-7 and TRBJ2-5. CDR1 and CDR2 from the germline V gene are SSHAT and FNYEAQ (reference sequence). The CDR3 sequence is 16 residues long. CDR3 residues: CASKALADGLAETQYF.

This chain connects TRBV2 to TRBJ1-1; lacking DNA, the TRBD1 call made by TCRdb goes unchecked. The CDR3 consists of 14 residues. Germline V gene lookup returns CDR1 SNHLY and CDR2 FYNNEI. The CDR3 reads CARTPVGGSAEAFF.

V usage is TRBV15 and J usage is TRBJ2-6. The CDR3 has 16 residues. The germline V gene has CDR1 LNHNV and CDR2 YYDKDF (reference sequence). The CDR3 protein is CATSSPLGAGANVLTF.

The rearrangement joins TRBV15 to TRBJ1-6; TCRdb's assignment of TRBD1 cannot be checked, as there is no DNA. The CDR3 loop spans 13 amino acids. The germline gives CDR1 LNHNV, CDR2 YYDKDF (reference sequence). CDR3 amino acids: CATSSGGNSPLHF.

The chain carries TRBV3-1 and TRBJ2-3; without DNA, the TCRdb call of TRBD2 cannot be checked. Germline V gene lookup returns CDR1 LGHDT and CDR2 YNNKEL (reference sequence). This CDR3 comprises 17 residues. The CDR3 is CASSQVGTSRGADTQYF.

This chain links TRBV7-9 with TRBJ1-5; absent DNA, TCRdb's TRBD1 call cannot be checked. Germline CDR1 is SEHNR and CDR2 is FQNEAQ (reference sequence). The CDR3 length is 13 residues. The chain's CDR3 is CASSPRANQPQHF.

The chain is built from TRBV7-8 and TRBJ2-2; TCRdb reports TRBD1, a call that lacks DNA to check it against. There are 19 residues in the CDR3. CDR1 and CDR2 from the germline V gene are SGHVS and FQNEAQ. The CDR3 loop is CASSWGRDRGKWNTGELFF.

V and J are TRBV5-1 and TRBJ2-1; TCRdb returns TRBD1, unconfirmable since there is no DNA. The CDR3 loop spans 15 amino acids. Looked up from germline, CDR1 is SGHRS and CDR2 is YFSETQ. The CDR3 region is CASSLTGVSYNEQFF.

The chain links TRBV6-2 or TRBV6-3 to TRBJ2-2. The CDR3 contains 13 residues. CDR1 and CDR2 from the germline V gene are MNHEY and SVGEGT. CDR3 in amino acids: CASRDRSTGELFF.

The chain combines TRBV9 with TRBJ2-2. This CDR3 spans 14 amino acids. From germline, CDR1 is SGDLS and CDR2 YYNGEE. CDR3 residues: CASTTLANTGELFF.

CDR3: CASSEYNQPQHF. The chain uses TRBV6-1 and TRBJ1-5. Germline values: CDR1 MNHNS, CDR2 SASEGT. The CDR3 extends over 12 amino acids.

The CDR3: CSARGINRDRGTDTQYF. V is TRBV20-1 and J is TRBJ2-3; TCRdb picks TRBD1, but there is no DNA to check that call. The CDR3 runs 17 residues. The V gene's germline CDR1 is DFQATT and CDR2 SNEGSKA (reference sequence).

The V gene is TRBV5-1, the J gene TRBJ2-1; TCRdb selects TRBD1, and the lack of DNA leaves this call unchecked. Germline V CDR1 and CDR2: SGHRS, YFSETQ. This CDR3 contains 16 residues. The CDR3 spells CASSFGGESSYNEQFF.

The chain recombines TRBV4-2 with TRBJ1-2; TCRdb returns TRBD1, unconfirmable since there is no DNA. The CDR3 extends over 15 amino acids. Germline values: CDR1 LGHNA, CDR2 YNFKEQ. The CDR3 reads CASSQVGTGRDGYTF.

The chain employs TRBV27 and TRBJ1-2; there is no DNA to check the TCRdb D call of TRBD1. There are 17 residues in the CDR3. Germline assignment: CDR1 MNHEY and CDR2 SMNVEV (reference sequence). The CDR3 here is CASSPLGQAVFVDGYTF.

The rearrangement joins TRBV3-1 to TRBJ2-5; absent DNA, TCRdb's TRBD1 call cannot be checked. The length of the CDR3 is 12 residues. Germline values: CDR1 LGHDT, CDR2 YNNKEL (reference sequence). The CDR3 sequence: CASSQAKGAQYF.